This T cell receptor beta chain is drawn from a study of blood T cell repertoires in COVID-19. Study information: Spain, Italy and the United States supplied samples that represented acute and convalescent COVID-19. Sources were T cells, B-cell-depleted T cells, or PBMCs; the material itself was cDNA or gDNA.

The V gene's germline CDR1 is LGHNA and CDR2 YNFKEQ. The CDR3 length is 12 residues. Trimming pared 0 bases from V and 8 bases from J, leaving 4 bases between. Authors' data handling: Reference gene primer amplification yielded estimated nucleated cell counts. Assay used: immunoSEQ multiplex PCR; TCRdb lists only in-frame clones, some missing. V and J calls and clone size come straight from that table; D and trimming were deduced from the DNA. Among some 140,000 clones listed, roughly 82% were seen once. This chain connects TRBV4-2 to TRBJ1-4; no clear D gene. The sample taken for sequencing was peripheral blood. This receptor was identified in an elderly man with acute or convalescent COVID-19. The CDR3 spells CASSQEREKLFF. The CDR3 coding sequence is TGTGCCAGCAGCCAAGAGAGGGAAAAACTGTTTTTT.